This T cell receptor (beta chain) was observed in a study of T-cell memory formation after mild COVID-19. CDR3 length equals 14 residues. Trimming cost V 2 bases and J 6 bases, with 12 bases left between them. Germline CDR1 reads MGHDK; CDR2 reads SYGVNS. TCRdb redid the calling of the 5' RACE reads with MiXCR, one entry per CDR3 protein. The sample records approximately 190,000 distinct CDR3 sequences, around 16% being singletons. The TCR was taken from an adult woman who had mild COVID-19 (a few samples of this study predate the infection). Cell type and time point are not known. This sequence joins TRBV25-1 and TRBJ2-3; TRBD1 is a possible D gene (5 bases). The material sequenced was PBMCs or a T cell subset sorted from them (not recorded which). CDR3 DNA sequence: TGTGCCAGCAGTGAAACTCCCAGGGATGATACGCAGTATTTT. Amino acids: CASSETPRDDTQYF.